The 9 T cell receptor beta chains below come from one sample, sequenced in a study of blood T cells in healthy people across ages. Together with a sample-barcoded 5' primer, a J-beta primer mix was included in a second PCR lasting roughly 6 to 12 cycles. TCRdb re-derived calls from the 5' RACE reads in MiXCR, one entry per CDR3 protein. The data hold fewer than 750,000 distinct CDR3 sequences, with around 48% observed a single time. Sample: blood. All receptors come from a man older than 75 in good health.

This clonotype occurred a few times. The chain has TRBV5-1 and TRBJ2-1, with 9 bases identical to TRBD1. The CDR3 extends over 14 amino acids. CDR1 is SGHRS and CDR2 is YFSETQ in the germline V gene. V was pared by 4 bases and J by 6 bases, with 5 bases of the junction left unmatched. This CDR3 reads CASSLGDRANEQFF. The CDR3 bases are TGCGCCAGCAGCCTGGGGGACAGGGCCAATGAGCAGTTCTTC.

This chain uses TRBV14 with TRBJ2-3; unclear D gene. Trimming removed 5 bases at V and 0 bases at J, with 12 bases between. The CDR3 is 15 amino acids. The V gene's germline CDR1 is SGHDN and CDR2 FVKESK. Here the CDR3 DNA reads TGTGCCAGCAGCATAACTTTACAGAGCACAGATACGCAGTATTTT. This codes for CASSITLQSTDTQYF.

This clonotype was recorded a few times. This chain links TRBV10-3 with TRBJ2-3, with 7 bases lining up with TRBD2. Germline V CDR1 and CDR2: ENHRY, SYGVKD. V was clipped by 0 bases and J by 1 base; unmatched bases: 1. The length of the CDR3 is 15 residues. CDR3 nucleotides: TGTGCCATCAGTGAGTCGGGAGGGGGCACAGATACGCAGTATTTT. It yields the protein CAISESGGGTDTQYF.

The CDR3 coding sequence is TGCAGTGCTAGAGTAGGGGGCGCCAATCAGCCCCAGCATTTT. Translating it yields CSARVGGANQPQHF. V usage is TRBV20-1 and J usage is TRBJ1-5; TRBD1 matches at 7 bases. V was clipped by 1 base and J by 3 bases; unmatched bases: 3. This CDR3 spans 14 amino acids. The germline V gene encodes CDR1 DFQATT and CDR2 SNEGSKA (reference sequence).

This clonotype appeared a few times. The CDR3: CASSAPDRDYGYTF. CDR3 sequence (DNA): TGTGCCAGCTCGGCCCCGGACAGGGACTATGGCTACACCTTC. The V call is TRBV6-6, the J call TRBJ1-2; 8 bases fit TRBD1. The CDR3 runs 14 residues. The germline gives CDR1 MNHNY, CDR2 SVGAGI (reference sequence). Unmatched junction bases numbered 8, after V lost 8 bases and J lost 3 bases.

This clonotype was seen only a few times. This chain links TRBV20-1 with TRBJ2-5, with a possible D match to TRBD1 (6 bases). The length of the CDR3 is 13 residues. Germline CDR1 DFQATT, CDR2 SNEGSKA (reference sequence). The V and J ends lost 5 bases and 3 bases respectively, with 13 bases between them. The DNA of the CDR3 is TGCAGTGCTTCCCGGACAGCTAAAGAGACCCAGTACTTC. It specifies CSASRTAKETQYF.

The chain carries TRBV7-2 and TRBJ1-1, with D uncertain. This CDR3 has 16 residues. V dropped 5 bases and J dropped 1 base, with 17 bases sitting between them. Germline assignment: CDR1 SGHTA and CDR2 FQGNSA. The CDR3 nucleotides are TGTGCCAGCAGCCCTCAGCCCCCTATAGAGAACACTGAAGCTTTCTTT. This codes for CASSPQPPIENTEAFF. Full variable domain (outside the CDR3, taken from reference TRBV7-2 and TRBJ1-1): GAGVSQSPSNKVTEKGKDVELRCDPISGHTALYWYRQSLGQGLEFLIYFQGNSAPDKSGLPSDRFSAERTGGSVSTLTIQRTQQEDSAVYLCASSPQPPIENTEAFFGQGTRLTVV.

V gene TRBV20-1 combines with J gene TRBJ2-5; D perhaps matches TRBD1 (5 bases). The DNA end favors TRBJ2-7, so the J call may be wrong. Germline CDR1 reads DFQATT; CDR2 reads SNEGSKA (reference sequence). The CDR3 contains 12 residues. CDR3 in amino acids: CSAFPDTYEQYF. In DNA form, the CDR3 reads TGCAGTGCCTTCCCGGACACCTACGAGCAGTACTTC.

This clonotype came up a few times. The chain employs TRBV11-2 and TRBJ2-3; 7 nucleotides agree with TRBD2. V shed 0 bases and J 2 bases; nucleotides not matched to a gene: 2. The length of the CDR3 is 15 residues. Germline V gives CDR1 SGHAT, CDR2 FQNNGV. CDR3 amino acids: CASSLDGRITDTQYF. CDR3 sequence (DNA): TGTGCCAGCAGCTTAGACGGGAGGATCACAGATACGCAGTATTTT.